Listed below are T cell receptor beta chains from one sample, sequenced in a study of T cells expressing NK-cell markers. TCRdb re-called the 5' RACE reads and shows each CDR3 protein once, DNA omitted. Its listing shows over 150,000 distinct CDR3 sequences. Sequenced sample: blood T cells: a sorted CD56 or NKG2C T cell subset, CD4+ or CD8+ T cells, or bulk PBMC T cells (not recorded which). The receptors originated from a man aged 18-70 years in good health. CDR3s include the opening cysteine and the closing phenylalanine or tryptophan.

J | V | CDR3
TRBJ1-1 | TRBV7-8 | CASSLVRGPRNEAFF
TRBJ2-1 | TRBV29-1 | CSVEVGIAGGQSYNEQFF
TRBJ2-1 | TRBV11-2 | CASSPGGSSGGSTYNEQFF
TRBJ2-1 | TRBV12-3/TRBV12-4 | CASSFGGGQSYNEQFF
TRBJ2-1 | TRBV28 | CASRRTGNEQFF
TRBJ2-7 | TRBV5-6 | CASSMDTYEQYF
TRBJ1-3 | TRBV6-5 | CASIRANTIYF
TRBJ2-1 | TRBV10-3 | CAINSGTGVLNGLSYNEQFF
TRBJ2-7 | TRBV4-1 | CASSHGPAGGTYEQYF
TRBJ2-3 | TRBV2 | CASSVAFNPDTQYF
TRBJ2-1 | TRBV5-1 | CASSLGSGGWYNEQFF
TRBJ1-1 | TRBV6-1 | CATTITGYLANTEAFF
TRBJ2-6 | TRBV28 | CASSLGQASGANVLTF
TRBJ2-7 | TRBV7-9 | CASNEGQARPVYEQYF
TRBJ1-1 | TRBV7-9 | CASSLARGLDTEAFF
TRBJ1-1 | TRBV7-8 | CASSLGTDQKGAFF
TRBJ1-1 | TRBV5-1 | CASSPETRNTEAFF
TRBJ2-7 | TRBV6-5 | CASSYGVAGAYEQYF
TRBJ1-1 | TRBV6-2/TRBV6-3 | CASATGPNTEAFF
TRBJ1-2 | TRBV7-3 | CASSSGQTYTF
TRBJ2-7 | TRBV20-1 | CSARTLRGVYEQYF
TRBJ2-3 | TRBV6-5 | CASSYEHSRDTQYF
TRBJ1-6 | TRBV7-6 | CASSHSVNSPLHF
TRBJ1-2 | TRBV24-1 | CATSGDRAEGYGYTF
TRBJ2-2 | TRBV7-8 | CASSLGPVGINTGELFF
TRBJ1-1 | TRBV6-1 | CASSDMWDTEAFF
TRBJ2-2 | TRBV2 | CASSEWGTSGGNTGELFF
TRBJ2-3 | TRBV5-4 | CASSNRDRGPYTQYF
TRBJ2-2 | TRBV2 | CASSEGTGVTGELFF
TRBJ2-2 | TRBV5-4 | CASSLRTSNTGELFF
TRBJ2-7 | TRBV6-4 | CAGPGQGSYEQYF
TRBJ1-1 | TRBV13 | CASRQDGSYEAFF
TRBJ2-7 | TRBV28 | CASSSDREIIEQYF
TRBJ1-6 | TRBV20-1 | CSARDRAQGSSPLHF
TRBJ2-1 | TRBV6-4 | CASTGLAGDSYNEQFF
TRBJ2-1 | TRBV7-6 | CASSLRGDNLWNEQFF
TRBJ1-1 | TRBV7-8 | CASSSTPTATLQNTEAFF
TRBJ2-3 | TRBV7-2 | CASSLVSGGSTDTQYF
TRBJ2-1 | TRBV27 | CASSLGRLDNEQFF
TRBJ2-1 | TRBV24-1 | CATSDPSQSSYNEQFF
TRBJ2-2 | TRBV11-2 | CASQKEGNTGELFF
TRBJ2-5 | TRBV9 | CASSESGGAGQETQYF
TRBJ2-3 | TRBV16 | CASSQFIDTQYF
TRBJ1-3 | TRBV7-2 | CASSQETGLSSGNTIYF
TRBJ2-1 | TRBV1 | CTSSPMRPGGYNEQFF
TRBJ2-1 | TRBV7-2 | CASSPPSPLTPQFF
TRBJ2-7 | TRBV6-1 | CAIKEGPGLSYEQYF
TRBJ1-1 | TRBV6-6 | CASSYSGGTEAFF
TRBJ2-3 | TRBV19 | CASSITAGQGRDTQYF
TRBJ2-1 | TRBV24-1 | CATSDSGRNNEQFF
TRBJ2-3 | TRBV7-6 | CASSPRLAGSSTDTQYF
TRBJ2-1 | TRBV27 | CASSGTLVLAGVNEQFF
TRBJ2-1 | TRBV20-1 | CSARRGTGANEQFF
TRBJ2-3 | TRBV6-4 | CASSPGGSFADTQYF
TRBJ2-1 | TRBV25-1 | CASRSSGVNEQFF
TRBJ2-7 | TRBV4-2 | CASSQEGRTYEQYF
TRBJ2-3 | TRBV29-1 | CSVKLTDTQYF
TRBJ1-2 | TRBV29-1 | CSVEGVAGSNYGYTF
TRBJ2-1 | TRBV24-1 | CATSDPTSGGYNEQFF